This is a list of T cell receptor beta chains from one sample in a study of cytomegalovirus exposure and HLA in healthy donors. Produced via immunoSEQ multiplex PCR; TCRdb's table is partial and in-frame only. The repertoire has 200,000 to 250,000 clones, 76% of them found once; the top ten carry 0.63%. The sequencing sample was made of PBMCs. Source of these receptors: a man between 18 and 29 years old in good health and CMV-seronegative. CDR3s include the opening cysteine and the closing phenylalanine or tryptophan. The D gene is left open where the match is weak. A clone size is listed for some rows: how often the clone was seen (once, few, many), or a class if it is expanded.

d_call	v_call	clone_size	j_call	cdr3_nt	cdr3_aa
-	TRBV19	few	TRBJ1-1	TGTGCCAGTAGTCTCACCCGGTGGACATCCACTGAAGCTTTCTTT	CASSLTRWTSTEAFF
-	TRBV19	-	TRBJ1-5	TGTGCCAGTAGTATAGAGGCCGCGGATCAGCCCCAGCATTTT	CASSIEAADQPQHF
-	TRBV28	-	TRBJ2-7	TGTGCCAGCAACCCTCCTCAGGCGTTCGCAAGCGAGCAGTACTTC	CASNPPQAFASEQYF
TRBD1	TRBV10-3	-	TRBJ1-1	TGTGCCATCAGAACAGGGGGCGCGAATATGAACACTGAAGCTTTCTTT	CAIRTGGANMNTEAFF
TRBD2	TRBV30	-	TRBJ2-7	TGTGCCTGGAAATTAGCGGGAACCTACGAGCAGTACTTC	CAWKLAGTYEQYF
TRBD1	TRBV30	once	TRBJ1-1	TGTGCCTGGAGTCCCGGGACAGGGGGAGGTGAAGCTTTCTTT	CAWSPGTGGGEAFF
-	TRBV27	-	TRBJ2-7	TGTGCCAGCACGGGCAGGGGCGAGCAGTACTTC	CASTGRGEQYF
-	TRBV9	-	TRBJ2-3	TGTGCCAGCAGCGCCCACGGGGGTAGCACAGATACGCAGTATTTT	CASSAHGGSTDTQYF
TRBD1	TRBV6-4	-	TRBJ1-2	TGTGCCAGCAGGAGACAGGGGGGCGGCTACACCTTC	CASRRQGGGYTF
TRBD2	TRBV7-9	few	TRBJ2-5	TGTGCCAGCAGCTTTACGACTAGCGGGAGTGAGACCCAGTACTTC	CASSFTTSGSETQYF
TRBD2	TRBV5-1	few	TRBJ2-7	TGCGCCAGCAGCTTGACTAGCGGGAGTACATACGAGCAGTACTTC	CASSLTSGSTYEQYF
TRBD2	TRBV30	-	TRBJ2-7	TGTGCCGCCCATTTTGCGGGAGGTCTCTACGAGCAGTACTTC	CAAHFAGGLYEQYF
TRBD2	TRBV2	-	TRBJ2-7	TGTGCCAGCAGGAAACTAGCGGGAGACCCCTACGAGCAGTACTTC	CASRKLAGDPYEQYF
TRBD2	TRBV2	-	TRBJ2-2	TGTGCCAGCAGGGAGAGCGGGAGGGGCACCGGGGAGCTGTTTTTT	CASRESGRGTGELFF
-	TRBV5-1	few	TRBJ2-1	TGCGCCAGTACTAATGTACTGGATGAGCAGTTCTTC	CASTNVLDEQFF
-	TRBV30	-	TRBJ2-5	TGTGCCGGAATGACTAGAAAGGCCCAGTACTTC	CAGMTRKAQYF
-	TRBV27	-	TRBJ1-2	TGTGCCAGCAGTTTATTGTCCTATTCACCTATCTATGGCTACACCTTC	CASSLLSYSPIYGYTF
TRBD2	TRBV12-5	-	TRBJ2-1	TGTGCTAGTGGTTTGGCTAAGCCTAGCGGGAGTCCCCATGAGCAGTTCTTC	CASGLAKPSGSPHEQFF
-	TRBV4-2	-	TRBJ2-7	TGTGCCAGCAGCCAAGCTCTCAGGGGAGACGAGCAGTACTTC	CASSQALRGDEQYF
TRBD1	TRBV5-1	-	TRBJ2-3	TGCGCCAGCAGCTCCCAGGTTGGGGACAGGGGATCGAGGACGCAGTATTTT	CASSSQVGDRGSRTQYF
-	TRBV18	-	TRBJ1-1	TGTGCCAGCTCACCACCGGTGACAGCTGAAGCTTTCTTT	CASSPPVTAEAFF
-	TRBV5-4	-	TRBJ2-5	TGTGCCAGCAGCCCCGAATTAGAGCGAGGAGAGACCCAGTACTTC	CASSPELERGETQYF